These T cell receptor beta chains were read from a single sample in a study of shared clonotypes between healthy human individuals. Sequencing was performed with immunoSEQ multiplex PCR; in TCRdb, only in-frame clones are kept and a portion is missing. The table records 2 million to 2.5 million clones, approximately 94% of them present only once. The sequenced sample consisted of naive CD4+ T cells sorted from blood. These receptors were taken from a man in his late teens or twenties in good health. Each CDR3 is given with its conserved first and last residue. The D gene is left open where the match is weak. Rows give clone size only sometimes, using once, few, many, or a class for an expanded clone.

size,V,D,J,DNA,CDR3
.,TRBV18,.,TRBJ2-5,TGTGCCAGCTCACCAATGGCGGGGGCGGCGGAGACCCAGTACTTC,CASSPMAGAAETQYF
.,TRBV5-1,.,TRBJ1-4,TGCGCCAGCAGCTTGGGGGCTCGGGAAAAACTGTTTTTT,CASSLGAREKLFF
.,TRBV19,.,TRBJ2-7,TGTGCCAGTAGGCAAGAGGGCAGAACTTACGAGCAGTACTTC,CASRQEGRTYEQYF
once,TRBV6-1,.,TRBJ2-7,TGTGCCAGCAGTCGGACTGGGCAGGGCGGATACGAGCAGTACTTC,CASSRTGQGGYEQYF
.,TRBV19,TRBD1,TRBJ1-5,TGTGCCAGTAATGACAGGGGGCAGTATAGCAATCAGCCCCAGCATTTT,CASNDRGQYSNQPQHF
.,TRBV30,TRBD1,TRBJ2-3,TGTGCCTGGAGTGTCGGCGAGGGGGCCGCAGATACGCAGTATTTT,CAWSVGEGAADTQYF
.,TRBV28,TRBD1,TRBJ1-5,TGTGCCAGCAGTTTAGCCCCCGGTCCGGGACAGGGGAATCAGCCCCAGCATTTT,CASSLAPGPGQGNQPQHF
.,TRBV2,.,TRBJ1-2,TGTGCCAGCAGTGTAAGTGGACTCTCCTTC,CASSVSGLSF
.,TRBV5-5,.,TRBJ2-2,TGTGCCAGCAGCCACCGTCTTTCCGGGGATAGTGGCACCGGGGAGCTGTTTTTT,CASSHRLSGDSGTGELFF
.,TRBV5-1,TRBD1,TRBJ2-1,TGCGCCAGCAGCTTGGAGGGCGGGACAGGGGCTTACAATGAGCAGTTCTTC,CASSLEGGTGAYNEQFF
.,TRBV5-5,.,TRBJ1-1,TGTGCCAGCAGCGGACGGCCGGCGAACACTGAAGCTTTCTTT,CASSGRPANTEAFF
.,TRBV6-5,.,TRBJ1-1,TGTGCCAGCAGCTCAGACCCGAACACTGAAGCTTTCTTT,CASSSDPNTEAFF
.,TRBV11-2,.,TRBJ2-7,TGTGCCAGCAGCTCCGCTTGGGGCGGGGAGCAGTACTTC,CASSSAWGGEQYF
.,TRBV7-2,TRBD1,TRBJ1-5,TGTGCCAGCAGCCGTTCAGGGGGGGACGATCAGCCCCAGCATTTT,CASSRSGGDDQPQHF
.,TRBV6-1,.,TRBJ2-5,TGTGCCAGCAGTGAAGGTGGACCTCCGCGGGGGACCCAGTACTTC,CASSEGGPPRGTQYF
.,TRBV6-5,TRBD1,TRBJ1-1,TGTGCCAGCTACAGGACAGGGGGGTTGGCAGCTTTCTTT,CASYRTGGLAAFF
.,TRBV5-6,.,TRBJ1-2,TGTGCCAGCAGTGGGGGTAGGGATAAGGGCTACACCTTC,CASSGGRDKGYTF
.,TRBV27,.,TRBJ2-1,TGTGCCAGCAGTATCCACGTCCGAAATGAGCAGTTCTTC,CASSIHVRNEQFF
few,TRBV28,.,TRBJ1-2,TGTGCCAGCAGACGACAGGAGACGACTAACTATGGCTACACCTTC,CASRRQETTNYGYTF
.,TRBV6-5,.,TRBJ2-3,TGTGCCAGCAGTTACTCTCCTAGAGGTGATACGCAGTATTTT,CASSYSPRGDTQYF
.,TRBV30,.,TRBJ1-5,TGTGCCTGGAGTATCGTGGGTTTTAATCAGCCCCAGCATTTT,CAWSIVGFNQPQHF
.,TRBV9,.,TRBJ2-2,TGTGCCAGCAGCGGGGGCAGCCCGAACACCGGGGAGCTGTTTTTT,CASSGGSPNTGELFF
.,TRBV7-9,.,TRBJ2-7,TGTGCCAGCAGCTTAGACGGGCCCGGGCCCTACGAGCAGTACTTC,CASSLDGPGPYEQYF
.,TRBV7-9,TRBD1,TRBJ1-1,TGTGCCAGCAGCCGAGCCGGGACAGGGATTTACACTGAAGCTTTCTTT,CASSRAGTGIYTEAFF
.,TRBV28,TRBD1,TRBJ2-1,TGTGCCAGCAGCTACCCACGTCCGGGACAGGGACTGGGGAATGAGCAGTTCTTC,CASSYPRPGQGLGNEQFF
.,TRBV30,.,TRBJ2-1,TGTGCCTGGACCTCGAGGGATGAGCAGTTCTTC,CAWTSRDEQFF
.,TRBV11-2,TRBD2,TRBJ2-1,TGTGCCAGCAGCTTAGATCTGGGGGGGTACAATGAGCAGTTCTTC,CASSLDLGGYNEQFF
.,TRBV7-6,TRBD2,TRBJ2-1,TGTGCCAGCAGCTCGTGGGGGACTAGCGGGAGGGGCTCCTACAATGAGCAGTTCTTC,CASSSWGTSGRGSYNEQFF
.,TRBV28,TRBD1,TRBJ2-7,TGTGCCACGACAGGGTCAACCGGGCAGTACTTC,CATTGSTGQYF
.,TRBV29-1,.,TRBJ2-1,TGCAGCGTTGTTCGAGGGGGGGCGAGTGAGCAGTTCTTC,CSVVRGGASEQFF
.,TRBV6-5,.,TRBJ2-3,TGTGCCAGCAGCCCGGGACCCTTCCAAGATACGCAGTATTTT,CASSPGPFQDTQYF
.,TRBV7-6,.,TRBJ1-6,TGTGCCAGCAGCTTAGAAGGGAGCTCCTATAATTCACCCCTCCACTTT,CASSLEGSSYNSPLHF
.,TRBV30,TRBD2,TRBJ2-3,TGTGCCTGGAGTGTAGGGACTAGCGGGGGGGCAGATACGCAGTATTTT,CAWSVGTSGGADTQYF
.,TRBV7-9,TRBD1,TRBJ2-4,TGTGCCAGCAGCTTCTCCCGGGACAGCTTCCGCAAAAACATTCAGTACTTC,CASSFSRDSFRKNIQYF
.,TRBV30,.,TRBJ1-5,TGTGCCTGGAGTAGAGCAGCAAATCAGCCCCAGCATTTT,CAWSRAANQPQHF
.,TRBV19,TRBD1,TRBJ1-2,TGTGCCAGTAACATGGGGACAGGGGAAAATGGCTACACCTTC,CASNMGTGENGYTF
once,TRBV28,.,TRBJ1-2,TGTGCCAGCAGTTTTTTTGACAGCACTAACTATGGCTACACCTTC,CASSFFDSTNYGYTF
.,TRBV9,.,TRBJ1-2,TGTGCCAGCAGCGCCCCTGGTGGCTACACCTTC,CASSAPGGYTF
.,TRBV15,.,TRBJ2-3,TGTGCCACCAGCAGGGGGTGGACAGCTAGCACAGATACGCAGTATTTT,CATSRGWTASTDTQYF
.,TRBV27,.,TRBJ2-7,TGTGCCAGCAAGGCGGCAGGGCCCTACGAGCAGTACTTC,CASKAAGPYEQYF